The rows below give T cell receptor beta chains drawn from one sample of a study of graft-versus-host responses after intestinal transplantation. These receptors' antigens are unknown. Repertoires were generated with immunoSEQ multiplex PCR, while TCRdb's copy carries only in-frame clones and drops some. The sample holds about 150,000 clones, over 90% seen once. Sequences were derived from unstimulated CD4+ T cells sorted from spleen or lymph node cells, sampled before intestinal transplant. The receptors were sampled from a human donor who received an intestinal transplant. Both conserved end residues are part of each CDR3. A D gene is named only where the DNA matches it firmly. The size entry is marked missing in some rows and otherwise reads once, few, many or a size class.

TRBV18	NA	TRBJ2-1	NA	TGTGCCAGCTCACTACTGGTGGATAGCCTGGGGGGAAATGAGCAGTTCTTC	CASSLLVDSLGGNEQFF
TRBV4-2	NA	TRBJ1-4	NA	TGTGCCAGTAGCCGGCTAAGGGACGAAAAACTGTTTTTT	CASSRLRDEKLFF
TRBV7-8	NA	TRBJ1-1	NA	TGTGCCAGCAGCTTAGTGGCCGGGAACACTGAAGCTTTCTTT	CASSLVAGNTEAFF
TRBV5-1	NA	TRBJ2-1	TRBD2	TGCGCCAGCAGCTTGGAAGGTGGACTAGCGCTTATCTCCTACAATGAGCAGTTCTTC	CASSLEGGLALISYNEQFF
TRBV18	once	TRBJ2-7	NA	TGTGCCAGCTCACTTACTTATGGACAGAGAGTTACCTACGAGCAGTACTTC	CASSLTYGQRVTYEQYF
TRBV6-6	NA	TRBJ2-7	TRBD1	TGTGCCAGCAGAACCCAGGGGGTCACCCAAACCTACGAGCAGTACTTC	CASRTQGVTQTYEQYF
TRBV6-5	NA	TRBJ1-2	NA	TGTGCCAGCACCATGCAGGGTAACTATGGCTACACCTTC	CASTMQGNYGYTF
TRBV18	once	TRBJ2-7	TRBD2	TGTGCCAGCTCACCATATGGAGCGGGAGGGCCGTACGAGCAGTACTTC	CASSPYGAGGPYEQYF
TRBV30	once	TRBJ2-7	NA	TGTGCCTGGGGGGGGTTTGCTACCTACGAGCAGTACTTC	CAWGGFATYEQYF
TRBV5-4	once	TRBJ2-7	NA	TGTGCCAGCAGCTTCGGGGGCTATATAAGCGAGCAGTACTTC	CASSFGGYISEQYF
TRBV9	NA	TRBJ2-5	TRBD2	TGTGCCAGCAGCGTACGGGCTAGCGGTTCAGAGACCCAGTACTTC	CASSVRASGSETQYF
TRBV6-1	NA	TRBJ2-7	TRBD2	TGTGCCAGCAGTGCACTAGCGGGATCCTACGAGCAGTACTTC	CASSALAGSYEQYF
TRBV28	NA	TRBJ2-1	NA	TGTGCCAGTGGACGCAGTGAGCAGTTCTTC	CASGRSEQFF
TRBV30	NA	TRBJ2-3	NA	TGTGCCTGGATCCCCGGTGACACAGATACGCAGTATTTT	CAWIPGDTDTQYF
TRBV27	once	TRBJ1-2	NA	TGTGCCAGCAGTCCCCTCGGACAGCCTTGGGGTTACACCTTC	CASSPLGQPWGYTF
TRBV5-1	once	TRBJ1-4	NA	TGCGCCCGTCCACACGGGGGTGAAAAACTGTTTTTT	CARPHGGEKLFF
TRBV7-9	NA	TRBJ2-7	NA	TGTGCCAGCAGCTTAAACGCCGTCGAGCAGTACTTC	CASSLNAVEQYF
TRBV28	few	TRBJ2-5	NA	TGTGCCAGCAGTTCCCCCCAGGGCCCCGTAGAGACCCAGTACTTC	CASSSPQGPVETQYF
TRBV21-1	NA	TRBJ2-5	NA	TGTGCCAGCAGCAACAGGCCTACCCAAGAGACCCAGTACTTC	CASSNRPTQETQYF
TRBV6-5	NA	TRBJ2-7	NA	TGTGCCAGCAGTTACTCTATGGACCAGACCTACGAGCAGTACTTC	CASSYSMDQTYEQYF
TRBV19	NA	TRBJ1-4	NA	TGTGCCAGTAGTCCGATACAGGGATCTAATGAAAAACTGTTTTTT	CASSPIQGSNEKLFF
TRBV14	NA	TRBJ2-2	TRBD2	TGTGCCAGCAGCCAAGACTCCCCTAGCGGGAGTATGGCCGGGGAGCTGTTTTTT	CASSQDSPSGSMAGELFF
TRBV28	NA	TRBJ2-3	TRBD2	TGTGCCAGCAGTGCTAGCGGGAGTCCGACCCCGAAGTATTTT	CASSASGSPTPKYF
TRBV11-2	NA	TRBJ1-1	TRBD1	TGTGCCAGCAGCTCACTCAGGGGGCTAAGGGACACTGAAGCTTTCTTT	CASSSLRGLRDTEAFF
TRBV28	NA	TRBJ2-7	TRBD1	TGTGCCAGCAGTATGAGGGACAGGGATTCCTACGAGCAGTACTTC	CASSMRDRDSYEQYF
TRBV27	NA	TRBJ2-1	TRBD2	TGTGCCAGCAGTTTGGGTCTAGCGGGAGGGCCGACCTACAATGAGCAGTTCTTC	CASSLGLAGGPTYNEQFF
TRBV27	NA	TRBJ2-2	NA	TGTGCCAGCAGTTTAAGGCCGCCGGGGCAGGCGAAGAACACCGGGGAGCTGTTCTTT	CASSLRPPGQAKNTGELFF
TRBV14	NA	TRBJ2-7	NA	TGTGCCAGCAGCCAAGATCGAGCGGGCCAAACATACGAGCAGTACTTC	CASSQDRAGQTYEQYF
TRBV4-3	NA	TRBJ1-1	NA	TGCGCCAGCAGCCAAGATAGCGGCGGGAGGAACACTGAAGCTTTCTTT	CASSQDSGGRNTEAFF
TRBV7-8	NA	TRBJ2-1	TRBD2	TGTGCCAGCAGCAGCCCACAAGGACTAGCGGGCCACAATGAGCAGTTCTTC	CASSSPQGLAGHNEQFF
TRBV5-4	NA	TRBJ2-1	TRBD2	TGTGCCAGCAGCTTGGTTGGGACTAGCTCCTACAATGAGCAGTTCTTC	CASSLVGTSSYNEQFF
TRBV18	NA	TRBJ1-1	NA	TGTGCCAGCTCACCCCAAGAAGGGCGCACTGAAGCTTTCTTT	CASSPQEGRTEAFF